This T cell receptor beta chain comes out of a study of blood T cell repertoires in COVID-19. The junction had 10 bases not matched to a gene; V was cut back by 0 bases and J by 6 bases. This CDR3 comprises 15 residues. CDR1 and CDR2 (germline): GTSNPN, SVGIG (reference sequence). Profiled with immunoSEQ multiplex PCR; TCRdb holds only in-frame clones, not every one. The sample gives just over 60,000 clones, roughly three quarters of which show up once; just over 20% is in the top ten. V is TRBV30 and J is TRBJ1-2; the match to TRBD1 covers 7 bases. This clonotype was obtained from a woman of 80 years or more with active or convalescent COVID-19. Sequenced input: peripheral blood. The CDR3 bases are TGTGCCTGGAGTGTTCGCCCCGGGACAGTGAATGGCTACACCTTC. This gives the protein CAWSVRPGTVNGYTF.